A single sample gave rise to the 2 T cell receptor beta chains below, sequenced in a study of blood T cell repertoires in COVID-19. TCRdb's copy holds only in-frame clones and misses some; the assay was immunoSEQ multiplex PCR. The sample records some 200,000 clones, roughly 82% being singletons. The sequenced material came from peripheral blood. The receptors shown here come from a man in his fifties with active or convalescent COVID-19.

The genes are TRBV4-3 and TRBJ1-1, with D possibly matching TRBD1 (6 bases). Trimming left V 4 bases short and J 1 base short, with 22 bases between. Germline V gene sequence: CDR1 LGHNA, CDR2 YSLEER. The CDR3 runs to 18 residues. The CDR3 loop reads CASSRAYRDQNRNTEAFF. The CDR3 DNA follows: TGCGCCAGCAGCCGTGCCTACAGGGATCAGAATAGGAACACTGAAGCTTTCTTT.

The CDR3 spells CASSPGGFYGYTF. The CDR3 coding sequence is TGTGCCAGCAGCCCAGGGGGTTTCTATGGCTACACCTTC. The chain has TRBV7-2 and TRBJ1-2; 7 bases agree with TRBD1. The V gene end was trimmed by 5 bases and the J gene end by 4 bases; junction bases not matched to a gene: 4. Per the germline V gene, CDR1 is SGHTA and CDR2 is FQGNSA. The CDR3 has 13 residues.